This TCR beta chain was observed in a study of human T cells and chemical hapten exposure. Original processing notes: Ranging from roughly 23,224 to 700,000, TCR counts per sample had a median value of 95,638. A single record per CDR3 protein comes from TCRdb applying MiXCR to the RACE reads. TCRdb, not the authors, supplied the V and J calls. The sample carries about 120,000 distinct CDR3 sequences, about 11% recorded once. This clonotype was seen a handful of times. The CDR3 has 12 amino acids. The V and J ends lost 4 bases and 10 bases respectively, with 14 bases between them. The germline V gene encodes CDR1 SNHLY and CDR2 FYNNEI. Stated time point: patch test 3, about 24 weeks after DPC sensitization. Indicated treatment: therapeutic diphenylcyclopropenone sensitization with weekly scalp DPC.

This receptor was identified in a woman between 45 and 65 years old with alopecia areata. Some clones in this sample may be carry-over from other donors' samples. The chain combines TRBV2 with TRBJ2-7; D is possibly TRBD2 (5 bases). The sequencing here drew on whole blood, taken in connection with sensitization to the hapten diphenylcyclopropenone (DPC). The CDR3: CASSGGTRVQYF. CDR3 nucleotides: TGTGCCAGCAGTGGGGGAACGAGGGTTCAGTACTTC.